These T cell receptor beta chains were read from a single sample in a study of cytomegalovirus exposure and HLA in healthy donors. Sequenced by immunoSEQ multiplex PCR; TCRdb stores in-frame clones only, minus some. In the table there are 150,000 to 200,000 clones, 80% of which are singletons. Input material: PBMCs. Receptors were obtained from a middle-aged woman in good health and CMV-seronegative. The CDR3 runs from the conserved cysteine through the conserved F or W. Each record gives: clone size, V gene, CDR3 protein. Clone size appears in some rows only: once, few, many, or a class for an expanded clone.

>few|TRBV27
CASGLLAGGPRANEQFF
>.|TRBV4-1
CASSQTQGLATNEKLFF
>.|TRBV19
CASRIQGAEGFFGGYTF
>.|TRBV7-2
CASSLSGVNQPQHF
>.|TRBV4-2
CASSQEGGGARPGELFF
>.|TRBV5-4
CASSLLTDTQYF
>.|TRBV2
CASLLGVYNEQFF
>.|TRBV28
CASSLGGQGGGQPQHF
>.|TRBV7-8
CASSLATGVGFF
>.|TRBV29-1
CSAGSETYEQYF
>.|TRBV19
CASSRTGLNTEAFF
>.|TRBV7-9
CASSLGTGTYEQYF
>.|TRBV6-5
CASRGSGGAGGYTF
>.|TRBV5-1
CASSWTNRNSPLHF
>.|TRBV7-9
CASSTPSGRAGSEQFF
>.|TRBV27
CASSLSGTRSYEQYF
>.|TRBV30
CAWSVGAGVGTGELFF
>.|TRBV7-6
CASSLASQGLSEAFF
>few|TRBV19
CASSNVGRTYEQYF
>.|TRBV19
CASRIGGQGFGELFF
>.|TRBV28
CASSSPTEPQETQYF
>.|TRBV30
CAWSVSSRTDTQYF
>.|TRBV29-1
CSVAGGNYNEQFF
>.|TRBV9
CASSVEGHNTDTQYF
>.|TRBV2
CASRGTGGTGNTIYF
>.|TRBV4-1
CASSQESSWSYNEQFF
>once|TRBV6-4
CASSDWTGGTTGELFF
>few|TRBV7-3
CASSSSRLAGESGANVLTF
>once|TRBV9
CASSGTGSNEKLFF
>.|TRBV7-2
CASSLGLPETQYF
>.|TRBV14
CATAVLGAHSGANGLTF
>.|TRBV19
CASSVGGASYEQYF
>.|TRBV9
CASSVAAVANYGYTF
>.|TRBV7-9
CASSTSTDTQYF
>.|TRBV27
CASSRWDRGSYEQYF
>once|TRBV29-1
CSVGSGANGELFF
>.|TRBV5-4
CASSSGQEEATQYF
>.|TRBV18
CASSPSQTSGLFYEQYF
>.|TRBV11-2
CASTKVARTGSTDTQYF
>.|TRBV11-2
CASSLLAGKLFF
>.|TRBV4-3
CASSQEARRKANEKLFF
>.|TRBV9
CASSVGTGALETQYF
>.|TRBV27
CASRRTPGGPYNEQFF
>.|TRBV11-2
CASSLETSGGAVVRTGELFF
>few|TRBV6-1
CASSEGIGQYSNQPQHF
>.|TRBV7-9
CASSLDSLETQYF
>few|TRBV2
CASGKETAGLWSSGNTIYF
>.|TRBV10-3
CAISSQAPGANVLTF
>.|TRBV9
CASSVVAGPTGELFF
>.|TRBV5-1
CASSLGQGNEAFF
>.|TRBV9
CASSPRGPGQGGLFF
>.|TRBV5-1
CASSPGQQWADTQYF
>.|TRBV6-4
CATPFGRGSCHEQYF
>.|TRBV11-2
CASSSIRTGPASVLTF